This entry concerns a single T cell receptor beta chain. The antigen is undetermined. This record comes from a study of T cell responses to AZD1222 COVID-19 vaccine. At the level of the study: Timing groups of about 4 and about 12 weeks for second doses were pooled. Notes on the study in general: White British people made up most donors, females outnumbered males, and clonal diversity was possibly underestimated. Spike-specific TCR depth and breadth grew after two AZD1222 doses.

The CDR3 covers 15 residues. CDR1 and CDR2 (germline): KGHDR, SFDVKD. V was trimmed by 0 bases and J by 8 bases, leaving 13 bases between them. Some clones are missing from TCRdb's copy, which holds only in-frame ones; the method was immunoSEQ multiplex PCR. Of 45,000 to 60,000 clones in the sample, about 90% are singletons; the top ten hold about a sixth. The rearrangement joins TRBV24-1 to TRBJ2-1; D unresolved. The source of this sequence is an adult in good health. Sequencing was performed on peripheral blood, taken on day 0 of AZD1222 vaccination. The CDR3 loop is CATSDLYLTRHEQFF. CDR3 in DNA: TGTGCCACCAGTGATTTGTACCTAACCAGGCATGAGCAGTTCTTC.